Listed below are T cell receptor beta chains from one sample, sequenced in a study of vaccination effects on CD4 cells after COVID-19. The table came from immunoSEQ multiplex PCR; TCRdb's copy has only in-frame clones and leaves some out. The sample gives 15,000 to 20,000 clones, 76% of which show up once; approximately 19% is in the top ten. For these receptors, no antigen is known. Sequencing used CD4+ T cells from PBMCs cultured with HCoV-NL63 spike peptides, obtained after COVID-19 vaccination. Every receptor here comes from a human donor who received a COVID-19 vaccine. Both conserved end residues are part of each CDR3. The D gene is left open where the match is weak. Expanded clones are given a class, and other clones once, few, many or no size at all.

v_gene	abundance	j_gene	d_gene	CDR3nt	CDR3aa
TRBV10-3	few	TRBJ1-3	TRBD1	TGTGCCATCAGTGTGGGACAGACCGGAAACACCATATATTTT	CAISVGQTGNTIYF
TRBV7-8	-	TRBJ2-1	-	TGTGCCAGCAGCTTAGGCCTAGATAATGAGCAGTTCTTC	CASSLGLDNEQFF
TRBV30	-	TRBJ2-3	-	TGTGCCTGGAGTCCAGGGCCGGATACGCAGTATTTT	CAWSPGPDTQYF
TRBV6-2/TRBV6-3	-	TRBJ1-5	-	TGTGCCAGCAGTTACCCCAAGTCCAGCAATCAGCCCCAGCATTTT	CASSYPKSSNQPQHF
TRBV3-1/TRBV3-2	-	TRBJ2-4	-	TGTGCCAGCAGCGCACGGACCATAAAAAACATTCAGTACTTC	CASSARTIKNIQYF
TRBV18	-	TRBJ2-2	-	TGTGCCAGCTCACTAACAGGGAACACCGGGGAGCTGTTTTTT	CASSLTGNTGELFF
TRBV5-1	-	TRBJ1-3	-	TGCGCCAGCAGCGTGGCCGGAATGGGCTCTGGAAACACCATATATTTT	CASSVAGMGSGNTIYF
TRBV5-1	once	TRBJ1-1	TRBD1	TGCGCCAGCAGCCTCCCTCGAGGACAGGCCCCTCGAGAATGGACTGAAGCTTTCTTT	CASSLPRGQAPREWTEAFF
TRBV5-1	-	TRBJ1-1	TRBD1	TGCGCCAGCAGCTTGGGACTACAGGGGGCCGGGGTTACTGAAGCTTTCTTT	CASSLGLQGAGVTEAFF
TRBV3-1/TRBV3-2	-	TRBJ2-7	TRBD1	TGTGCCAGCAGCCGTAGGGACAGGTCGGTTTACGAGCAGTACTTC	CASSRRDRSVYEQYF
TRBV28	-	TRBJ1-2	-	TGTGCCAGCAGGCAAGCGTCAGGGCCCGGCCTTAGAGGCTACACCTTC	CASRQASGPGLRGYTF
TRBV5-4	-	TRBJ2-5	-	TGTGCCAGCAGCCTCACAGAGTACCAAGAGACCCAGTACTTC	CASSLTEYQETQYF